The clone carrying this TCR beta chain was found once. This record comes from a study of blood T cell repertoires in COVID-19. Study as a whole: The origin of the acute and convalescent COVID-19 samples was the United States, Italy and Spain. From T cells, B-cell-depleted T cells, or PBMCs came the material, which was cDNA or gDNA.

CDR1 SGHRS and CDR2 YFSETQ come from the germline V gene. V shed 3 bases, J shed 8 bases, and the junction held 10 bases outside the gene matches. The CDR3 spans 14 residues. Per the original methods: Reference gene primer amplification gave estimated nucleated cell counts. Sequencing was performed with immunoSEQ multiplex PCR; in TCRdb, only in-frame clones are kept and a portion is missing. V, J and clone size reflect that table, while D and trimming were determined from the DNA. The sample shows about 130,000 clones, roughly 88% of them seen only once. This sequence joins TRBV5-1 and TRBJ1-2; 7 nucleotides line up with TRBD1. The material sequenced was peripheral blood. The receptor's source is a man aged 50 to 60 with acute or convalescent COVID-19. This chain's CDR3 is CASSSPEGARGYTF. In nucleotides, the CDR3 is TGCGCCAGCAGCTCCCCGGAGGGGGCGCGGGGCTACACCTTC.